Sequencing of this T cell receptor beta chain was carried out in a study of OX40 agonist ivuxolimab in advanced cancers. Study-wide background: Every patient in dose escalation had hepatocellular carcinoma, melanoma, renal cell or head and neck cancer. Partial responses were achieved by three patients: one hepatocellular carcinoma, two cutaneous melanoma. Findings and limits, study-wide: Nonresponders, in some cases, also had low normalized T-cell clonal expansion. In the 0.1 to 3.0 mg/kg range, CD4+ and CD8+ blood T cells had expanded clonally by week 6.

V shed 3 bases and J 4 bases; nucleotides not matched to a gene: 2. The germline V gene has CDR1 SGHRS and CDR2 YFSETQ. There are 14 residues in the CDR3. This clone has just one count. What it recognizes is unknown. Repertoires were generated with immunoSEQ multiplex PCR, while TCRdb's copy carries only in-frame clones and drops some. The sample has roughly 57,000 clones; around 90% are singletons. V is TRBV5-1 and J is TRBJ2-2, with 8 nucleotides matching TRBD2. The receptor comes from an adult with an advanced solid tumor such as melanoma, head and neck, liver or kidney cancer. The specimen was CD4+ or CD8+ T cells sorted from blood, collected in a trial of the OX40 agonist ivuxolimab. The CDR3 DNA follows: TGCGCCAGCAGCTCGACTAGCGTCACCGGGGAGCTGTTTTTT. Translated, it gives CASSSTSVTGELFF.